Detailed here is one T cell receptor beta chain. Its matching antigen is unknown. CDR1 and CDR2 from the germline V gene are SQVTM and ANQGSEA. V was pared by 4 bases and J by 4 bases, with 7 bases of the junction left unmatched. The CDR3 runs 15 residues. The data belong to a study of CD8 T cells in ankylosing spondylitis. Findings of the study overall: Existing reports had already noted some motif variants in reactive arthritis synovial fluid and blood.

Each TCR beta library was made by quantitative 5'-RACE that incorporated molecular barcodes. TCRdb processed the 5' RACE reads anew with MiXCR; each CDR3 protein has one entry. The table records tens of thousands of distinct CDR3 sequences, 6.5% to 9% of them present only once. The V and J genes are TRBV29-1 and TRBJ2-2, with TRBD1 matching over 9 bases. The sequenced sample was blood, either unsorted or a sorted T cell fraction (not recorded which). The TCR comes from a female donor with ankylosing spondylitis or in good health (not recorded which). CDR3: CSVGSDRGFTGELFF. The CDR3 DNA reads TGCAGCGTTGGCTCCGACAGGGGGTTCACCGGGGAGCTGTTTTTT.